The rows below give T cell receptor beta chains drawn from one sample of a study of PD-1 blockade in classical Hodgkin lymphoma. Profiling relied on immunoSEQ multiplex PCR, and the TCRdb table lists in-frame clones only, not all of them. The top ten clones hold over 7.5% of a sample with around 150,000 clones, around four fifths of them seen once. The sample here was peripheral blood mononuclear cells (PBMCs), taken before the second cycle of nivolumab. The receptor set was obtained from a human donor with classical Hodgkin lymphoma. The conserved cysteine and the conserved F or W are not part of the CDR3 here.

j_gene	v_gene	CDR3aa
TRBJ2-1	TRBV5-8	ASSPGTEYNEQF
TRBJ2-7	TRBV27	ASTGTSNEQY
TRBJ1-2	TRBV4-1	ASRTPGQGADGYT
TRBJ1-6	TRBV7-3	ASSRSTSSNSPLH
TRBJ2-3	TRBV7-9	ASSLAVGFTDTQY
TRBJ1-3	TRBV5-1	ASSLSGAGGNTIY
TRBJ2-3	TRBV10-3	AISGSSGGVSTDTQY
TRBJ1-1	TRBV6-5	ASMERVFTEAF
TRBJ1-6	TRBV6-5	ASSYSIESPLH
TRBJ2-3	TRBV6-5	ASSSGQGTDTQY
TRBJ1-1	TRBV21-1	ASSKMVIFRDRGGENTEAF
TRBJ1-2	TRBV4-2	ASSHTSGYT
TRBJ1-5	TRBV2	ASSVGRGNQPQH
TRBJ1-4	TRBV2	ASSEGTGGNEKLF
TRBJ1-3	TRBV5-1	ASTQTDSGNTIY
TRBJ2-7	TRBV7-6	ASSPRDSSYEQY
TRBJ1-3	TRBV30	AWDSVSGNTIY
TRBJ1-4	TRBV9	ASSVAGGKEKLF
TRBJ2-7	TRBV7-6	ASSLAGRELIHEQY
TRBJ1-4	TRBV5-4	ASSWGQGGKLF
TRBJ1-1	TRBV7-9	ASSLGTNTEAF
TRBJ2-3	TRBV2	ASSAASGGDTQY
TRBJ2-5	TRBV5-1	ASSPTGGRETQY
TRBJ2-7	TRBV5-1	ASRQGPAREQY
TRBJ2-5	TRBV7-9	ASSTQSWRGTAGETQY
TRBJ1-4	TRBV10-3	AIQQGANEKLF
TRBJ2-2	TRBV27	ASNRQGLPNTGELF
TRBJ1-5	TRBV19	ASSIESGEDQPQH
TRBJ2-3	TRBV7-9	ASSAFLAGGPDTQY
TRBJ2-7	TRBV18	ASSPLLTSYEQY
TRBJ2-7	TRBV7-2	ASSLPAGASYEQY
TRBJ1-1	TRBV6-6	ASSYTPTATTEAF
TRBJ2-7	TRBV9	ASSAGGRDYEQY
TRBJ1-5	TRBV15	ATSSAGPFQPQH
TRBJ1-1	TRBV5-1	ASSLAAGMRMTEAF
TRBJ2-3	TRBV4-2	ASSQATGLAGADTQY
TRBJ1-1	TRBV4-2	ASSQDLGRVEPNTEAF
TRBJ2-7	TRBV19	ASSIGSGSYEQY
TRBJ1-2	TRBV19	ASRGPRPYGYT
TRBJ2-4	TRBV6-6	ASSKIAGGAKNIQY
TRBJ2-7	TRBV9	ASSLRLSSYEQY
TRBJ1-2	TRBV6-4	ASSDRLGGYT
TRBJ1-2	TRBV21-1	ASSKGTTDEGYT
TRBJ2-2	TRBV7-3	ASKSGATGELF
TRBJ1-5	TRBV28	ASSLWTGGRGQPQH
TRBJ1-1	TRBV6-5	ASSYSGIYTEAF
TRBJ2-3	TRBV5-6	ASSLRGVVSTDTQY
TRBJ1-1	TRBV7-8	ASSLMAGGLSEAF
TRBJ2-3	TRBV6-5	ASSPSGIEDTQY
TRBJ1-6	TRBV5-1	ASRKGVSYNSPLH
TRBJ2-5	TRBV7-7	ASSRQGLQETQY